The entry below gives a single T cell receptor beta chain sequence along with its context. Its antigen is currently unknown. CDR3 length: 16 amino acids. Germline CDR1 is LGHNA and CDR2 is YSLEER. V was clipped by 1 base and J by 7 bases, with 19 bases between them. The data stem from a study of T-cell memory formation after mild COVID-19. Background on the study: TCR clusters largely stayed donor specific. The study's findings and limits: Chiefly within CM and EM were the contracting CD4+ clones; CD8+ ones were within EMRA.

TCRdb fed the 5' RACE reads into MiXCR, producing one record per CDR3 protein. Among almost 350,000 distinct CDR3 sequences listed, 20% to 25% were seen once. The receptor comes from a man younger than 30 who had mild COVID-19 (a few samples of this study predate the infection). Cell type and time point are not known. The chain links TRBV4-3 to TRBJ2-5; perhaps TRBD2 as D (6 bases). The sequenced sample was PBMCs or a T cell subset sorted from them (not recorded which). The CDR3, as DNA: TGCGCCAGCAGCCAAGGCGCGGGACCTTCTACAGGGACCCAGTACTTC. Amino acids: CASSQGAGPSTGTQYF.